This is a list of T cell receptor beta chains from one sample in a study of T cell changes during pregnancy in multiple sclerosis. TCRdb's table, derived via immunoSEQ multiplex PCR, lists solely in-frame clones and lacks some. The sample contains 65,000 or so clones, 90% of which appear only once. The material was peripheral blood, obtained in the second trimester of pregnancy. The receptor set was obtained from a female donor in good health, enrolled as a control in a pregnancy study. Each CDR3 is given with its conserved first and last residue. Each record gives: V gene, D gene, clone size, J gene, CDR3 protein, CDR3 DNA. A D gene is named only where the DNA matches it firmly. Not every row has a clone size; where given, it reads once, few, many or a size class.

TRBV2	NA	NA	TRBJ1-5	CASSDDLSNQPQHF	TGTGCCAGCAGTGATGATCTAAGCAATCAGCCCCAGCATTTT
TRBV7-2	TRBD1	NA	TRBJ2-1	CASSSTHRDRGRQQFF	TGTGCCAGCAGCTCTACCCACCGGGACAGGGGGCGACAGCAGTTCTTC
TRBV7-8	NA	few	TRBJ1-3	CASSARHVSGNTIYF	TGTGCCAGCAGCGCCAGACATGTCTCTGGAAACACCATATATTTT
TRBV25-1	TRBD1	once	TRBJ1-5	CASSADRGNQPQHF	TGTGCCAGCAGTGCTGACAGGGGTAATCAGCCCCAGCATTTT
TRBV5-8	TRBD1	NA	TRBJ2-5	CASSSGGDRGVQETQYF	TGTGCCAGCAGCTCCGGCGGGGACAGGGGCGTCCAGGAGACCCAGTACTTC
TRBV19	NA	NA	TRBJ1-2	CASSIAGRNYGYTF	TGTGCCAGTAGTATTGCGGGAAGGAACTATGGCTACACCTTC
TRBV4-1	NA	NA	TRBJ1-1	CASSQEGRGTEAFF	TGCGCCAGCAGCCAAGAGGGGAGGGGCACTGAAGCTTTCTTT
TRBV27	NA	NA	TRBJ2-1	CASSLDRYNEQFF	TGTGCCAGCAGTCTTGACAGATACAATGAGCAGTTCTTC
TRBV27	NA	NA	TRBJ1-5	CASSLGWGVNQPQHF	TGTGCCAGCAGTCTCGGGTGGGGGGTGAATCAGCCCCAGCATTTT
TRBV2	TRBD1	NA	TRBJ1-5	CASSGGQGNQPQHF	TGTGCCAGCAGTGGGGGACAGGGGAATCAGCCCCAGCATTTT
TRBV6-5	NA	NA	TRBJ1-6	CASRKSSYNSPLHF	TGTGCCAGCAGGAAGAGCTCCTATAATTCACCCCTCCACTTT
TRBV7-9	TRBD2	NA	TRBJ2-7	CASSFLTSGSHEQYF	TGTGCCAGCAGCTTCCTGACTAGCGGGAGCCACGAGCAGTACTTC
TRBV4-1	TRBD1	once	TRBJ2-1	CASSQPRQGRYNEQFF	TGCGCCAGCAGCCAACCAAGACAGGGGAGGTACAATGAGCAGTTCTTC
TRBV4-1	NA	NA	TRBJ1-6	CASSQVTSSYNSPLHF	TGCGCCAGCAGCCAAGTAACCAGCTCCTATAATTCACCCCTCCACTTT
TRBV30	TRBD1	NA	TRBJ1-6	CAWRIQGARNSPLHF	TGTGCCTGGAGAATCCAGGGGGCGCGGAATTCACCCCTCCACTTT
TRBV7-6	TRBD1	NA	TRBJ1-1	CASSPYAGQGRTEAFF	TGTGCCAGCAGCCCATATGCCGGACAGGGTAGGACTGAAGCTTTCTTT
TRBV5-1	NA	NA	TRBJ2-3	CASSPLFDTQYF	TGCGCCAGCAGCCCCCTCTTCGATACGCAGTATTTT
TRBV2	TRBD1	NA	TRBJ2-5	CASRGTDQETQYF	TGTGCCAGCAGGGGGACAGACCAAGAGACCCAGTACTTC